What follows are 7 T cell receptor beta chains derived from one specimen sequenced in a study of cytomegalovirus exposure and HLA in healthy donors. Primers included in the PCR were 60 Vbeta and 13 Jbeta primers. Here immunoSEQ multiplex PCR was the method, and the copy in TCRdb shows in-frame clones only, minus some. The table has roughly 180,000 clones, just under 85% seen once. What was sequenced was PBMCs. The source of these receptors is a girl between 5 and 17 years old in good health and CMV-seropositive.

V usage is TRBV10-3 and J usage is TRBJ1-3; possibly TRBD1 for D (5 bases). Germline V gene sequence: CDR1 ENHRY, CDR2 SYGVKD. V was cut by 6 bases and J by 3 bases, with 12 bases left in between. This CDR3 is 14 amino acids long. The CDR3 is CAIRGRPLGNTIYF. DNA for the CDR3: TGTGCCATCAGGGGGCGCCCCCTTGGAAACACCATATATTTT.

The gene calls are TRBV4-2 and TRBJ2-5, with D tentatively TRBD2 (6 bases). This CDR3 has 15 residues. Germline V CDR1 and CDR2: LGHNA, YNFKEQ. Trimming took 4 bases from V and 5 from J, leaving 17 bases between them. Here the CDR3 DNA reads TGTGCCAGCAGCCGCCTGGGGGGTCTGGACGAGACCCAGTACTTC. Its protein product is CASSRLGGLDETQYF.

With respect to this clone: The junction and the germline gene differ at one end; a read error may be behind it. In the same sample, other DNA sequences code for this CDR3. The chain couples TRBV27 to TRBJ1-2; 7 nucleotides line up with TRBD1. The CDR3 extends over 15 amino acids. CDR1 is MNHEY, CDR2 SMNVEV, per germline (reference sequence). The CDR3 loop is CASSFIGQVLEGYTF. The DNA for the CDR3 is TGTGCTAGCAGCTTTATAGGACAGGTTCTGGAAGGCTACACCTTC.

V gene TRBV5-1 combines with J gene TRBJ2-2; the match to TRBD2 covers 10 bases. CDR3 length: 16 residues. CDR1 is SGHRS and CDR2 is YFSETQ in the germline V gene. The J segment lost 0 bases and the V segment lost 3 bases, leaving 2 bases of the junction unmatched. The DNA of the CDR3 is TGCGCCAGCAGCTACCTAGCGGGGGCGAACACCGGGGAGCTGTTTTTT. This sequence encodes CASSYLAGANTGELFF.

The chain is built from TRBV5-1 and TRBJ2-3; tentative D call: TRBD2 (5 bases). CDR1 is SGHRS, CDR2 YFSETQ, per germline. The CDR3 runs to 15 residues. The V end lost 0 bases, the J end lost 1 base, and 9 bases lay between the germline ends. The CDR3 loop reads CASSLASGGTDTQYF. As DNA, the CDR3 is TGCGCCAGCAGCTTGGCGAGCGGCGGCACAGATACGCAGTATTTT.

The V and J genes are TRBV7-2 and TRBJ1-2; TRBD1 agrees at 8 bases. J gave up 8 bases and V 5 bases, and 10 bases lay outside the gene matches. The CDR3 has 14 amino acids. Germline loops: CDR1 SGHTA, CDR2 FQGNSA. The DNA for the CDR3 is TGTGCCAGCAGCATAGAGGACAGGGAGGGCGGCTACACCTTC. It translates to CASSIEDREGGYTF.

V is TRBV30 and J is TRBJ2-7; possibly TRBD2 for D (5 bases). The CDR3 contains 14 residues. V gave up 5 bases and J gave up 0 bases, with 14 bases separating them. Germline V lookup: CDR1 GTSNPN, CDR2 SVGIG (reference sequence). CDR3 nucleotides: TGTGCCTGGGCGGGCGGACTGGTCTCCTACGAGCAGTACTTC. As protein: CAWAGGLVSYEQYF.